Below, one TCR beta chain is given with its context. It has no known antigen specificity. No base qualities exist here, and no much larger clone lies one base off it. The time point tag for this specimen amounts to: baseline before first vaccination. Vaccinee samples came from UK trials COV001 and COV002, including a single-blind randomized controlled phase 2/3 trial of AZD1222 (ChAdOx1 nCoV-19) in healthy adults. For TCRbeta chain sequencing, PBMC samples were collected from trial participants at day 0 and at day 28 after the second dose. CDR1 and CDR2, per the germline V gene (reference sequence), are LNHDA and SQIVND. The CDR3 holds 12 amino acids from the cysteine to the phenylalanine. Kept here is only the CDR3 DNA, which spans 36 bases and is read in frame from base 1. At the junction V is shortened by 7 bases and J by 4 bases, with 10 bases in between. The sample comes from a study of T cell responses to AZD1222 COVID-19 vaccine (dated by TCRdb to about 2021). About the full investigation: AZD1222 recipients with second doses at about 4 weeks or about 12 weeks were pooled, because spike-specific TCR depth and breadth did not differ between schedules. Trial participants were enrolled by age into 18-55, 56-69 and 70-plus year subgroups, with approximately 150, 30 and 60 TCR-sequenced participants respectively. A total of approximately 240 trial participants underwent TCR sequencing, of whom some 210 received two doses of AZD1222 and 26 received two doses of the MenACWY control vaccine.

The CDR3 regions of human TCRbeta chains were subjected to immunosequencing. In the source study's methods: TCRs in the repertoires were matched against a reference library of SARS-CoV-2-specific TCRs that had been generated with the MIRA antigen-specificity platform. Breadth was defined as the fraction of unique TCRs that were SARS-CoV-2-associated, and depth was defined as the fraction of total T cells that were SARS-CoV-2-associated. Each spike-specific TCR was assigned to its reactive spike region and to a CD4 or CD8 class using the MIRA data. Log10-transformed breadth and depth values were compared by one-way ANOVA with Sidak's multiple comparisons tests. Sourced from immuneACCESS, this table was stored by TCRdb with only in-frame sequences that have V and J called. A share of the clones is absent; for the studies checked, an unresolved V gene accounts for under half, and the remainder has no known explanation. The V and J calls and clone size are taken from that table; D and trimming were inferred from the DNA. The sample table records 60,000 to 70,000 clones; 65% to 90% of these occur just once. The top ten clonotypes cover roughly 5.4% of the sample.

Paper-wide results and their limitations: Most participants were white British and females outnumbered males, and the authors suggested that clonal diversity may have been underestimated. Conclusions about previously exposed vaccinees are limited, since just six AZD1222 recipients were seropositive for SARS-CoV-2 at baseline. Reportedly, close to half of the unique spike-specific TCRs recognized epitopes lying outside the regions that are mutated in the B.1.351 and B.1.1.7 variants. The vaccine-associated CD4 TCRs covered the entire spike protein, and the dominant responses fell in regions 160-218 and 743-854. The 56-69-year group was small, and its depth increase did not reach significance, likely because of low power. After two AZD1222 doses, both the breadth and the depth of spike-specific TCRs were significantly higher than at day 0 and than in MenACWY recipients. No day 14 peak-response samples were available, so repertoires were characterized only after the peak T cell response.

This sequence originates from an adult in good health. The rearrangement combines TRBV19 with TRBJ1-2; the D gene is perhaps TRBD1, on 6 matching bases. Source: peripheral blood, taken on day 0 of AZD1222 vaccination. The DNA is TGTGCCAGTATCGGGGGCAGCTATGGCTACACCTTC. This yields the protein CASIGGSYGYTF.